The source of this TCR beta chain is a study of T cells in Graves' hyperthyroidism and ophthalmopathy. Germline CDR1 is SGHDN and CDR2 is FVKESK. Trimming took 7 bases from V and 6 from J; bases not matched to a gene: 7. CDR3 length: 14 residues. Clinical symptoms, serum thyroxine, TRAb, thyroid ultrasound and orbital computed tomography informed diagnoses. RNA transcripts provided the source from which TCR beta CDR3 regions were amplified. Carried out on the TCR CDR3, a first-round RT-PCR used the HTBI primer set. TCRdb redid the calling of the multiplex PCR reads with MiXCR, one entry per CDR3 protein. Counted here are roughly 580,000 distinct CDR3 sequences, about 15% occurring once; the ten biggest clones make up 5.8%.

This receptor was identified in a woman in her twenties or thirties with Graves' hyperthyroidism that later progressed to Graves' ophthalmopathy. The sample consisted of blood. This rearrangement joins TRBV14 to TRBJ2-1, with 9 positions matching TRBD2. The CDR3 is CASTRAGGPNEQFF. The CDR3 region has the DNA TGTGCCAGCACTCGGGCGGGGGGGCCCAATGAGCAGTTCTTC.